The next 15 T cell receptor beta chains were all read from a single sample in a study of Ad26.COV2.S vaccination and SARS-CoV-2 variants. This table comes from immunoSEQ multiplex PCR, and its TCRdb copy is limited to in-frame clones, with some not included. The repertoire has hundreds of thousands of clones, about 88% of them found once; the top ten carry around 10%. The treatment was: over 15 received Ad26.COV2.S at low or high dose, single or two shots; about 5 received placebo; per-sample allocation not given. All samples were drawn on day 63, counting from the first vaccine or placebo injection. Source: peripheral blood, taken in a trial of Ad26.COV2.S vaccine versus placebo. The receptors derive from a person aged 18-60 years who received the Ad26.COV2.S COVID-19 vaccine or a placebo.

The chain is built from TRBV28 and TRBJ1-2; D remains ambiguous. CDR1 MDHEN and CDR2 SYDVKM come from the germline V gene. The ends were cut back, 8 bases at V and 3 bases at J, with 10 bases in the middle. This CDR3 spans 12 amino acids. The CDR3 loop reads CASRLSDYGYTF. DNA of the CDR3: TGTGCCAGCCGCCTCTCGGACTATGGCTACACCTTC.

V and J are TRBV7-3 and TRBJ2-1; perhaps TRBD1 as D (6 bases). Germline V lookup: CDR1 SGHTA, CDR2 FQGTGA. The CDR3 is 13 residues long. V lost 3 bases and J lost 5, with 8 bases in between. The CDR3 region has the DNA TGTGCCAGCAGCTTGGGGGCCAACAATGAGCAGTTCTTC. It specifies CASSLGANNEQFF.

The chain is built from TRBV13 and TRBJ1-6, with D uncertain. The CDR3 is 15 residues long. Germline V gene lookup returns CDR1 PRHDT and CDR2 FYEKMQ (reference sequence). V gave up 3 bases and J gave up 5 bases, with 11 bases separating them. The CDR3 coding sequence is TGTGCCAGCAGCTTGCGCGGCAGGAATAATTCACCCCTCCACTTT. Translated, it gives CASSLRGRNNSPLHF.

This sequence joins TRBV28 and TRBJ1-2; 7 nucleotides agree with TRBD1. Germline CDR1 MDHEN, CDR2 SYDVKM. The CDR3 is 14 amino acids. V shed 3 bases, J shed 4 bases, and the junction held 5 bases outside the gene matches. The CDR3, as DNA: TGTGCCAGCAGTTTTGTGGCAGGGGGCTATGGCTACACCTTC. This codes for CASSFVAGGYGYTF.

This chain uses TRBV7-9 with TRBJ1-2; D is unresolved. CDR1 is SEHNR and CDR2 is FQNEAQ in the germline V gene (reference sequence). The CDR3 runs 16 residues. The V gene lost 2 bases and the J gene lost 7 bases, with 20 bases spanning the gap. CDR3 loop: CASSLSAGDLSGGYTF. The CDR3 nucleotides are TGTGCCAGCAGCTTATCGGCAGGAGACCTCTCTGGTGGCTACACCTTC.

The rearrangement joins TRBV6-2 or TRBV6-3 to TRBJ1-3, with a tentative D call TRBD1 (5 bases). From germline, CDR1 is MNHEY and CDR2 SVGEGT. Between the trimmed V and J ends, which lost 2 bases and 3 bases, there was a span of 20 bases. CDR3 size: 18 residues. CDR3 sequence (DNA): TGTGCCAGCAGTTACGGGACGAGGAGCCGGACGCGTGGAAACACCATATATTTT. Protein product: CASSYGTRSRTRGNTIYF.

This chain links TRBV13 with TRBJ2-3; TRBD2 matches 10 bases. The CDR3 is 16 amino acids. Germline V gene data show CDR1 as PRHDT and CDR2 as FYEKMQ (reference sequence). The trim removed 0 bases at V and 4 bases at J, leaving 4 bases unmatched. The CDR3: CASSLGASGSADTQYF. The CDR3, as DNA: TGTGCCAGCAGCTTAGGCGCTAGCGGGAGTGCAGATACGCAGTATTTT.

CDR3 coding DNA: TGTGCCAGTACCCCGGGACTAGCGGGACGAAATGAGCAGTTCTTC. Its protein is CASTPGLAGRNEQFF. The rearrangement joins TRBV19 to TRBJ2-1; 13 bases are shared with TRBD2. CDR3 length equals 15 residues. CDR1 LNHDA and CDR2 SQIVND come from the germline V gene (reference sequence). With V trimmed by 7 bases and J by 7 bases, 7 bases remained unmatched.

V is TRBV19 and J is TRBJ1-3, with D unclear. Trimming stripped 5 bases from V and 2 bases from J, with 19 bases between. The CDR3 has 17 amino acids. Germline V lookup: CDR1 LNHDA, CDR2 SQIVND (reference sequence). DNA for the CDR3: TGTGCCAGTAGTGCTTCTGACTTGCCTCCAACTGGAAACACCATATATTTT. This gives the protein CASSASDLPPTGNTIYF.

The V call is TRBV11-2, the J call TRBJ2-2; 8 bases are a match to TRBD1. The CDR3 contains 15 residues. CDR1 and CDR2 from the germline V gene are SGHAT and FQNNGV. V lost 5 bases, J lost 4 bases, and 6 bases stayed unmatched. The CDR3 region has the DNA TGTGCCAGCAGCCGATTTACAGGGGGCACCGGGGAGCTGTTTTTT. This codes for CASSRFTGGTGELFF. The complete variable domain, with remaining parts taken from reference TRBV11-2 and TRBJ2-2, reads EAGVAQSPRYKIIEKRQSVAFWCNPISGHATLYWYQQILGQGPKLLIQFQNNGVVDDSQLPKDRFSAERLKGVDSTLKIQPAKLEDSAVYLCASSRFTGGTGELFFGEGSRLTVL.

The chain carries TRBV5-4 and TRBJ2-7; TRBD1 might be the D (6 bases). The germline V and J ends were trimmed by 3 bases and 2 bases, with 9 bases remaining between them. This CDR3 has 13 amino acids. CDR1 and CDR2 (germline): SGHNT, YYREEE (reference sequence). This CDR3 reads CASSSNRAYEQYF. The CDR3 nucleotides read TGTGCCAGCAGCTCAAACAGGGCCTACGAGCAGTACTTC.

The DNA of the CDR3 is TGTGCTTCGGCAGGGTGGGGGAATGAGCAGTTCTTC. Translated: CASAGWGNEQFF. The V call is TRBV12-5, the J call TRBJ2-1, with D possibly called TRBD1 or TRBD2 (5 bases each). The CDR3 runs to 12 residues. Germline loops: CDR1 LGHNT, CDR2 FRNRAP. V was shortened by 11 bases and J by 7 bases, with 15 bases between the two germline ends.

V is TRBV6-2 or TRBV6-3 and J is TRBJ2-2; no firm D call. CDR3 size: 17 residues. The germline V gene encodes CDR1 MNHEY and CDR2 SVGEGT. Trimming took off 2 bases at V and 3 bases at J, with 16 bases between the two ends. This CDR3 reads CASSYELGFGDTGELFF. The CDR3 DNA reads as TGTGCCAGCAGTTACGAGTTGGGATTTGGGGACACCGGGGAGCTGTTTTTT.

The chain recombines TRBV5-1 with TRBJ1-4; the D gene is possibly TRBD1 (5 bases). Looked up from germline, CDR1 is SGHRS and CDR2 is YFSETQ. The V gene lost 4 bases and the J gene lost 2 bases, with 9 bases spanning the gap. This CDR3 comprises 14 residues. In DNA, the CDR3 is TGCGCCAGCAGCCGAGGACACACTAATGAAAAACTGTTTTTT. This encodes CASSRGHTNEKLFF.

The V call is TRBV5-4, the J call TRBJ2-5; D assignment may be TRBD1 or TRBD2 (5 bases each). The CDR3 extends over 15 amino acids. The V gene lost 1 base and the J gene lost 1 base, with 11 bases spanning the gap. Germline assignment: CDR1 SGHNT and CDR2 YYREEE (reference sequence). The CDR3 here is CASSLIFGTQETQYF. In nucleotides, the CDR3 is TGTGCCAGCAGCTTGATTTTTGGGACCCAAGAGACCCAGTACTTC.